This T cell receptor beta chain comes out of a study of PD-1 blockade in classical Hodgkin lymphoma. Trimming took off 5 bases at V and 0 bases at J, with 14 bases between the two ends. The CDR3 spans 15 residues. Germline V gene lookup returns CDR1 LNHDA and CDR2 SQIVND (reference sequence). Time point of the sample: newly diagnosed, previously untreated cHL patient sample. Magnetic negative selection of thawed PBMCs was the method by which CD4+ T cells were purified. For comparison, PBMCs from newly diagnosed, untreated classical Hodgkin lymphoma were used. Of note for this clone: The target antigen is unknown.

Study-wide results and caveats: Diminished baseline TCR diversity has been reported in newly diagnosed patients relative to healthy donors. The origin of the repertoire differences remains undefined, with disease activity or prior therapy as possible causes.

The data were produced by immunoSEQ multiplex PCR, yet TCRdb's version contains in-frame clones alone and is incomplete. The data show tens of thousands of clones, about 88% seen once. This TCR derives from a human donor with classical Hodgkin lymphoma. The chain joins TRBV19 to TRBJ2-7; D call uncertain. The sequenced sample was CD4+ T cells from blood. CDR3 sequence: CASSPPGTISYEQYF. The CDR3 nucleotides are TGTGCCAGTAGTCCCCCGGGTACCATCTCCTACGAGCAGTACTTC.